One sample yielded the 16 T cell receptor beta chains listed below, sequenced in a study of cytomegalovirus exposure and HLA in healthy donors. Primers for the PCR totalled 60 Vbeta and 13 Jbeta. TCRdb's table, derived via immunoSEQ multiplex PCR, lists solely in-frame clones and lacks some. The sample holds over 150,000 clones; under 85% are singletons and the top ten take approximately 2.8%. Source material: PBMCs. These receptors were collected from a man younger than 30 in good health and CMV-seronegative.

The chain combines TRBV30 with TRBJ1-1, with TRBD1 matching 12 bases. Trimming at V came to 3 bases and at J to 10 bases, leaving 9 bases not matched to a gene. This CDR3 spans 14 amino acids. The germline V gene has CDR1 GTSNPN and CDR2 SVGIG (reference sequence). CDR3 region: CAWRAGTGGFVAFF. CDR3 in DNA: TGTGCCTGGAGAGCCGGGACAGGGGGCTTCGTAGCTTTCTTT.

This clone was counted between two and nine times. CDR3 protein: CASSTSRGTDTQYF. The CDR3 coding sequence is TGTGCCAGCAGCACTAGCAGGGGCACAGATACGCAGTATTTT. The V and J genes are TRBV2 and TRBJ2-3; weak D call: TRBD2 (6 bases). This CDR3 contains 14 residues. The V end was cut by 6 bases, the J end by 1 base, with 11 bases between. Germline CDR1 and CDR2: SNHLY and FYNNEI.

J is TRBJ1-5 and V is TRBV7-8, with a possible D match to TRBD1 (6 bases). The CDR3 has 15 residues. V lost 5 bases and J lost 2, with 13 bases in between. Per germline, CDR1 SGHVS and CDR2 FQNEAQ. The chain's CDR3 is CASSKGERGNQPQHF. As DNA, the CDR3 is TGTGCCAGCAGCAAGGGGGAACGGGGCAATCAGCCCCAGCATTTT.

The count of this clone is one. The rearrangement links TRBV5-1 to TRBJ2-2, with 8 bases that match TRBD2. CDR1 SGHRS and CDR2 YFSETQ come from the germline V gene. Trimming took 5 bases from V and 3 from J; bases not matched to a gene: 6. CDR3 length equals 15 residues. The CDR3 here is CASSLPAGDTGELFF. The CDR3 nucleotides read TGCGCCAGCAGTTTACCAGCGGGGGACACCGGGGAGCTGTTTTTT.

J is TRBJ1-2 and V is TRBV5-1, with 7 nucleotides matching TRBD1. Germline V gene data show CDR1 as SGHRS and CDR2 as YFSETQ. Trimming took 4 bases from V and 3 from J; bases not matched to a gene: 9. This CDR3 is 15 amino acids long. CDR3 amino acids: CASSPTGRRDYGYTF. The CDR3 nucleotides read TGCGCCAGCAGCCCGACAGGGAGGAGGGACTATGGCTACACCTTC.

The chain uses TRBV7-2 and TRBJ2-5; 7 bases map to TRBD1. J lost 6 bases, V lost 4 bases, and 11 bases had no gene match. CDR1 SGHTA and CDR2 FQGNSA come from the germline V gene. The CDR3 length is 15 residues. This CDR3 is CASSSPTGWVKTQYF. The CDR3 DNA is TGTGCCAGCAGCTCTCCGACAGGGTGGGTCAAGACCCAGTACTTC.

The chain uses TRBV7-6 and TRBJ2-1, with D possibly matching TRBD2 (6 bases). This CDR3 is 16 amino acids long. Germline lookup yields CDR1 SGHVS and CDR2 FNYEAQ. Trimming pared 5 bases from V and 4 bases from J, leaving 18 bases between. CDR3 bases: TGTGCCAGCAGCCAACGGACGGGGACTGATTACAATGAGCAGTTCTTC. Translation gives CASSQRTGTDYNEQFF. Variable domain in full (rest from reference TRBV7-6 and TRBJ2-1): GAGVSQSPRYKVTKRGQDVALRCDPISGHVSLYWYRQALGQGPEFLTYFNYEAQQDKSGLPNDRFSAERPEGSISTLTIQRTEQRDSAMYRCASSQRTGTDYNEQFFGPGTRLTVL.

This sequence joins TRBV5-4 and TRBJ2-5; 7 nucleotides match TRBD1. The J call may be wrong; the DNA end is better matched by TRBJ2-7. The germline gives CDR1 SGHNT, CDR2 YYREEE (reference sequence). The CDR3 spans 13 residues. The CDR3 nucleotides read TGTGCCAGCAGTTTCGGACAGGCCTACGAGCAGTACTTC. Translation gives CASSFGQAYEQYF.

The CDR3 here is CAISVAGGGYEQYV. The CDR3 nucleotides read TGTGCCATCAGTGTTGCGGGGGGCGGCTACGAGCAGTACGTC. The genes are TRBV10-3 and TRBJ2-7; 8 nucleotides line up with TRBD2. CDR1 is ENHRY and CDR2 is SYGVKD in the germline V gene. The CDR3 totals 14 residues. V lost 4 bases, J lost 3 bases, and 5 bases stayed unmatched.

This clone has a single count. V and J are TRBV6-4 and TRBJ1-1; possible D gene TRBD1, 6 bases. The CDR3 has 13 amino acids. V was clipped by 5 bases and J by 11 bases, with 18 bases between them. The germline CDR1 and CDR2 sequences are MRHNA and SNTAGT. As DNA, the CDR3 is TGTGCCAGCAGTAACCTGCCGGGGGGCTCGGCTTTCTTT. Protein: CASSNLPGGSAFF.

CDR3 coding DNA: TGTGCCAGTCGACGCAGGGATTCCACCGGGGAGCTGTTTTTT. Translated, it gives CASRRRDSTGELFF. This chain links TRBV19 with TRBJ2-2; perhaps TRBD1 as D (5 bases). From germline, CDR1 is LNHDA and CDR2 SQIVND (reference sequence). The V gene lost 8 bases and the J gene lost 4 bases, with 14 bases spanning the gap. This CDR3 comprises 14 residues. Full variable domain (rest looked up from reference TRBV19 and TRBJ2-2): DGGITQSPKYLFRKEGQNVTLSCEQNLNHDAMYWYRQDPGQGLRLIYYSQIVNDFQKGDIAEGYSVSREKKESFPLTVTSAQKNPTAFYLCASRRRDSTGELFFGEGSRLTVL.

Comments on this clone: Compared with germline, one end of the junction differs, possibly owing to a read error. The chain is built from TRBV6-5 and TRBJ2-6; weak D call: TRBD1 (5 bases). Per germline, CDR1 MNHEY and CDR2 SVGAGI. The CDR3 runs 15 residues. Written as DNA, the CDR3 is TGTGCCAGCAGTTCAACCATCTCTGGGGCCAACGGCCTGACTTTC. Residues: CASSSTISGANGLTF.

The chain links TRBV7-9 to TRBJ1-1; 7 bases fit TRBD1. This CDR3 contains 13 residues. Germline trimming cut 1 base from V and 11 bases from J; bases unmatched to any gene: 7. The germline V gene encodes CDR1 SEHNR and CDR2 FQNEAQ (reference sequence). CDR3 residues: CASSLDNRGRAFF. The CDR3 nucleotides are TGTGCCAGCAGCTTAGACAACAGGGGAAGGGCTTTCTTT.

The chain couples TRBV30 to TRBJ1-1, with no clear D. The CDR3 has 14 residues. V was trimmed by 0 bases and J by 1 base, leaving 9 bases between them. CDR1 and CDR2 (germline): GTSNPN, SVGIG (reference sequence). The CDR3 reads CAWSVGRRNTEAFF. CDR3 in DNA: TGTGCCTGGAGTGTTGGGCGACGGAACACTGAAGCTTTCTTT.

The V and J genes are TRBV28 and TRBJ1-5, with 8 bases identical to TRBD1. V trimming: 6 bases; J trimming: 5 bases; junction bases outside the gene matches: 9. Germline CDR1 reads MDHEN; CDR2 reads SYDVKM. The CDR3 extends over 15 amino acids. CDR3 loop: CASRFTQGGDQPQHF. For the CDR3, the DNA is TGTGCCAGCAGGTTTACACAGGGGGGGGATCAGCCCCAGCATTTT.

The rearrangement links TRBV19 to TRBJ1-5, with D possibly being TRBD1 (6 bases). The V end was cut by 7 bases, the J end by 6 bases, with 19 bases between. The CDR3 length is 15 residues. Germline V lookup: CDR1 LNHDA, CDR2 SQIVND (reference sequence). CDR3 in DNA: TGTGCCAGTACCTCACAGGGTCACGTAGGTCAGCCCCAGCATTTT. Amino acids: CASTSQGHVGQPQHF.